This section outlines one T cell receptor (beta chain) sequence together with its context. This entry comes from a study of blood T cell repertoires in COVID-19. Study as a whole: Acute-phase and convalescent COVID-19 samples originated in the United States, Italy and Spain. PBMCs, B-cell-depleted T cells, or T cells were the source of the cDNA or gDNA that made up the material.

Source study methods: By means of reference gene primer amplification, nucleated cell counts were estimated. Data came from immunoSEQ multiplex PCR; TCRdb stores just in-frame clones and leaves some out. That table supplies the V and J calls and clone size; D and trimming were determined from the DNA. The sample has 95,000 to 150,000 clones, under 90% seen once. V lost 1 base and J lost 5, with 8 bases in between. Germline CDR1 reads SEHNR; CDR2 reads FQNEAQ (reference sequence). The length of the CDR3 is 14 residues. The genes are TRBV7-9 and TRBJ2-2; maybe TRBD1 (5 bases). This TCR came from a woman in her seventies with acute or convalescent COVID-19. The sample was peripheral blood. As DNA, the CDR3 is TGTGCCAGCAGCTTAGAGGGGCCGACCGGGGAGCTGTTTTTT. This sequence encodes CASSLEGPTGELFF.